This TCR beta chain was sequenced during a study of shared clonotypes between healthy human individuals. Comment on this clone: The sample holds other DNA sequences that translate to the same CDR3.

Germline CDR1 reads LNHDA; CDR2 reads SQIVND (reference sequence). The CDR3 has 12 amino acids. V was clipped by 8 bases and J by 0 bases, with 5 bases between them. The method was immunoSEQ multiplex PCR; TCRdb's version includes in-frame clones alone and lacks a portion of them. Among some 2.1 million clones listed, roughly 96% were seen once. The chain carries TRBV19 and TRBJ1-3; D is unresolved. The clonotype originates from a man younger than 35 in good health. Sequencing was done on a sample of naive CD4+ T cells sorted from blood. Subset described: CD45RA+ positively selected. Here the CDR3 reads CASSFSGNTIYF. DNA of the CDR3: TGTGCCAGTTCTTTCTCTGGAAACACCATATATTTT.